This T cell receptor beta chain originates from a study of blood T cell repertoires in COVID-19. TCRdb's table, derived via immunoSEQ multiplex PCR, lists solely in-frame clones and lacks some. The table shows about 180,000 clones, with less than 90% occurring only once. The CDR3 sequence is 15 residues long. CDR1 is SGHDN and CDR2 is FVKESK in the germline V gene. V gave up 5 bases and J gave up 7 bases, with 18 bases separating them. The sequencing input was peripheral blood. This TCR derives from a woman in her 70s with COVID-19, enrolled during active disease. This chain connects TRBV14 to TRBJ1-5; D gene ambiguous. This chain's CDR3 is CASSKTTGRRQPQHF. The CDR3 DNA sequence: TGTGCCAGCAGCAAAACAACGGGGAGGAGGCAGCCCCAGCATTTT. The full variable domain, with the rest looked up from reference TRBV14 and TRBJ1-5, is EAGVTQFPSHSVIEKGQTVTLRCDPISGHDNLYWYRRVMGKEIKFLLHFVKESKQDESGMPNNRFLAERTGGTYSTLKVQPAELEDSGVYFCASSKTTGRRQPQHFGDGTRLSIL.